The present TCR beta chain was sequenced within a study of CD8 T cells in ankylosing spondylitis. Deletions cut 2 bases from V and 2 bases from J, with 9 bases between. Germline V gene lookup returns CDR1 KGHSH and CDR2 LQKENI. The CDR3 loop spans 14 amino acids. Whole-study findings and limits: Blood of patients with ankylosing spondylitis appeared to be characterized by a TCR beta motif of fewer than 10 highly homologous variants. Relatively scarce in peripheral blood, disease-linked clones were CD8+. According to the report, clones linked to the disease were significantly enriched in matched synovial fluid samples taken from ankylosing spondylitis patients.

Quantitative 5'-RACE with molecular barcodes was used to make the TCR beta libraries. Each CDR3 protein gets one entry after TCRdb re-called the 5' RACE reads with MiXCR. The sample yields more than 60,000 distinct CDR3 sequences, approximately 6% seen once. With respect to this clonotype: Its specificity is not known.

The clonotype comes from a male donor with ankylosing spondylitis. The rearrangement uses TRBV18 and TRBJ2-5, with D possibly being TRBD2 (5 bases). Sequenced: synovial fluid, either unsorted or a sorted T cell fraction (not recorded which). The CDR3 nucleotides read TGTGCCAGCTCACCAATAGCGCTTCAAGAGACCCAGTACTTC. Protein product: CASSPIALQETQYF.